The following is a TCR beta chain sequence with its context. Antigen specificity is unknown. Sequenced material consisted of expressed TCRB transcripts (all of the isolated RNA was reverse transcribed). Libraries were prepared by immunoSEQ multiplex PCR; TCRdb keeps only in-frame clonotypes and omits some of them. The sample holds a few hundred thousand clones, approximately 13% seen once. The data stem from a study of beta chain features in type 1 diabetes. Whole-study findings and limits: Because the template was cDNA, high-expressing cells might be over-represented. Relative to healthy donors, patients appeared to have naive, central memory and Treg TCRB repertoires that were more similar. More deletions and fewer insertions at VDJ junctions were found in patients with type 1 diabetes. All four CD4+ subsets from Type 1 diabetes patients carried moderately but significantly shorter TCRB CDR3s.

The germline V gene has CDR1 MGHRA and CDR2 YSYEKL. The CDR3 runs to 15 residues. Trimming took off 0 bases at V and 5 bases at J, with 13 bases between the two ends. Sorting of CD4+ naive, central memory, regulatory and stem cell-like memory cells was performed via CD45RO/CCR7/CD25/CD127/CD95/CD27. This chain uses TRBV4-1 with TRBJ2-5; D perhaps matches TRBD2 (6 bases). This receptor was identified in a man between 25 and 39 years old with type 1 diabetes. The sequenced sample was naive CD4+ T cells from blood. The CDR3 reads CASSQDPTRGETQYF. The DNA for the CDR3 is TGCGCCAGCAGCCAAGACCCGACTAGAGGGGAGACCCAGTACTTC.